This TCR beta chain was captured in a study of blood T cell repertoires in COVID-19. Looking at the study overall: COVID-19 samples collected from the United States, Italy and Spain covered acute and convalescent phases.

The repertoire was sequenced with immunoSEQ multiplex PCR; TCRdb's copy has only in-frame clones and lacks some. The profile shows about 430,000 clones, approximately 90% of them singletons. Patients from Seattle were sampled longitudinally, starting during active infection. Per the germline V gene, CDR1 is SGHTA and CDR2 is FQGNSA. The CDR3 sequence is 15 residues long. The V segment lost 1 base and the J segment 6 bases; nucleotides outside the gene matches: 7. The clonotype comes from a man aged 18-30 years with COVID-19, enrolled during active disease. The chain joins TRBV7-2 to TRBJ2-7; 9 nucleotides line up with TRBD2. The sequenced sample consisted of peripheral blood. DNA of the CDR3: TGTGCCAGCAGCTTAGTAGTAGCGGGAGTCGCCGAGCAGTACTTC. This codes for CASSLVVAGVAEQYF.